The 4 T cell receptor beta chains in this list originate from one sample, sequenced in a study of T cells during gluten challenge in celiac disease. Cells were tetramer-binding CD4+ effector-memory gut-homing T cells. Multiplexed primers for every TRA and TRB V gene were used across three nested PCRs per cell. TCRdb ran MiXCR on the single-cell sequencing reads and lists one entry per CDR3 protein. Altogether under 400 distinct CDR3 sequences are present, about 34% being singletons, with the ten largest covering roughly 73%. Sequenced here: gluten-specific CD4+ T cells sorted from blood using tetramers, sampled at baseline or on day 6, 14 or 28 of gluten challenge (not recorded which). Receptors were obtained from a male donor with celiac disease.

The V gene is TRBV29-1, the J gene TRBJ2-2, with unresolved D. Germline loops: CDR1 SQVTM, CDR2 ANQGSEA. The V end was cut by 4 bases, the J end by 6 bases, with 12 bases between. The CDR3 length is 13 residues. The CDR3 DNA follows: TGCAGCGTTGGCAAGGGATTTGCCGGGGAGCTGTTTTTT. This codes for CSVGKGFAGELFF.

The gene calls are TRBV5-6 and TRBJ2-1; D may be TRBD2 (5 bases). The V gene lost 1 base and the J gene lost 10 bases, with 12 bases spanning the gap. The CDR3 covers 13 residues. The germline V gene encodes CDR1 SGHDT and CDR2 YYEEEE. DNA of the CDR3: TGTGCCAGCAGCTTGTTCCAACTAGTCGAGCAGTTCTTC. It specifies CASSLFQLVEQFF.

This chain links TRBV20-1 with TRBJ1-1; D gene ambiguous. V was cut by 3 bases and J by 7 bases, with 9 bases left in between. CDR3 length: 11 residues. The germline V gene encodes CDR1 DFQATT and CDR2 SNEGSKA (reference sequence). The CDR3 region has the DNA TGCAGTGCTAGTCAAGGCGTTGAAGCTTTCTTT. Amino acids: CSASQGVEAFF.

By share, this clonotype ranks as medium-sized. J is TRBJ1-1 and V is TRBV19; 9 bases map to TRBD1. In germline, CDR1 is LNHDA, CDR2 SQIVND (reference sequence). This CDR3 comprises 16 residues. Germline trimming cut 5 bases from V and 0 bases from J; bases unmatched to any gene: 7. Here the CDR3 reads CASSATGGQMNTEAFF. The CDR3 DNA sequence: TGTGCCAGTAGTGCCACAGGGGGCCAGATGAACACTGAAGCTTTCTTT.